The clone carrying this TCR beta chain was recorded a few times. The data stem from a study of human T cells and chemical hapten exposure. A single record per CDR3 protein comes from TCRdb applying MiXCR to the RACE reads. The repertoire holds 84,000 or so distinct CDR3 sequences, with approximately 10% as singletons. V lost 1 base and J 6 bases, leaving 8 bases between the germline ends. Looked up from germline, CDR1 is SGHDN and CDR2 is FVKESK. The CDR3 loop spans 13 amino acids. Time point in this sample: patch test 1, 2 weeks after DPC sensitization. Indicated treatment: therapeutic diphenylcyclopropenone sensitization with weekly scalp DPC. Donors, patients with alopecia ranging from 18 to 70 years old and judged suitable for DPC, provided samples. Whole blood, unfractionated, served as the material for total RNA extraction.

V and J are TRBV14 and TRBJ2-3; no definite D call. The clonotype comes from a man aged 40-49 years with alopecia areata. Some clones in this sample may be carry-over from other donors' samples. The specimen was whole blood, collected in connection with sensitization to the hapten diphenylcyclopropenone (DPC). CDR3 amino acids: CASSQATFDTQYF. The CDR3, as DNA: TGTGCCAGCAGCCAAGCGACCTTCGATACGCAGTATTTT.